This TCR beta chain was sequenced for a study of OX40 agonist ivuxolimab in advanced cancers. Study details: Participants could have had prior anti-PD-1, anti-PD-L1 or anti-CTLA-4 therapy, and approximately 40% had some. Three individuals attained partial responses, comprising one hepatocellular carcinoma case and two cutaneous melanoma cases.

Study-wide results and limits: Some nonresponders also had low normalized T-cell clonal expansion.

With respect to this clone: As yet, its antigen is unknown.

The CDR3 is 13 residues long. The germline V and J ends were trimmed by 3 bases and 4 bases, with 7 bases remaining between them. CDR1 SGHRS and CDR2 YFSETQ come from the germline V gene. Sampled blood was obtained at baseline, cycle 4 day 1, and cycle 7 day 1. This table comes from immunoSEQ multiplex PCR, and its TCRdb copy is limited to in-frame clones, with some not included. The sample includes approximately 66,000 clones, 86% seen only once; the top ten take 0.95% to 1.5%. This sample comprised CD4+ or CD8+ T cells sorted from blood, obtained in a trial of the OX40 agonist ivuxolimab. V usage is TRBV5-1 and J usage is TRBJ2-2; D perhaps matches TRBD1 (5 bases). This TCR was recovered from an adult with an advanced solid tumor such as melanoma, head and neck, liver or kidney cancer. The CDR3 protein is CASSSQGTGELFF. The CDR3 nucleotides are TGCGCCAGCAGCTCCCAGGGCACCGGGGAGCTGTTTTTT.